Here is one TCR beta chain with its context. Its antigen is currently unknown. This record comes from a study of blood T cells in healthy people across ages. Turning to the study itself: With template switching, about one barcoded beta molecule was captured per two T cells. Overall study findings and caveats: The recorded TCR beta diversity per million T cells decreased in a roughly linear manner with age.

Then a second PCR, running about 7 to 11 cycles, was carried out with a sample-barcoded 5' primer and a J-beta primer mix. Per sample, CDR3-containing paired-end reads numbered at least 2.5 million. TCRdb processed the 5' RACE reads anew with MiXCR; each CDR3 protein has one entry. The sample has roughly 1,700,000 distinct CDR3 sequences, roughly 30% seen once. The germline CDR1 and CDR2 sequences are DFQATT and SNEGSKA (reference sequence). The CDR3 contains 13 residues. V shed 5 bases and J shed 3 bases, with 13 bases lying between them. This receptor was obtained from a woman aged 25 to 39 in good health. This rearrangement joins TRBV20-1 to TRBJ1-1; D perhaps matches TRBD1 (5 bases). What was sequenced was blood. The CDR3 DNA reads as TGCAGTGCTCGACGACAGATAGACACTGAAGCTTTCTTT. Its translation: CSARRQIDTEAFF.